This TCR beta chain was captured by sequencing in a study of cytomegalovirus exposure and HLA in healthy donors. General study points: Across donors, most TCRs were seen rarely, yet some public ones were widespread. Specificity of a few CMV-associated chains for CMV antigens was verified in vitro. With later analysis, a missense DCLRE1C variant became linked to TCR beta V- and J-gene trimming. There were some V segments, including TRBV6-2 and TRBV6-3, excluded as indistinguishable.

Germline V gives CDR1 LNHDA, CDR2 SQIVND (reference sequence). Losses at the gene ends were 9 bases for V and 5 bases for J; bases not matched to a gene: 7. The CDR3 has 14 residues. To note about this clone: Antigen specificity is unknown.

Amplification used 60 Vbeta primers and 13 Jbeta primers. The assay was immunoSEQ multiplex PCR, and TCRdb's table has in-frame clones only and misses some. Counted here are some 130,000 clones, around 80% occurring once; the ten biggest clones make up 4.8%. Specimen: PBMCs. The chain couples TRBV19 to TRBJ1-5, with TRBD1 matching 10 bases. This receptor was identified in a man aged 25 to 45 in good health. The CDR3 coding sequence is TGTGCCAGCCGGGACAGGGGTGACGATCAGCCCCAGCATTTT. Protein product: CASRDRGDDQPQHF.